The source of this T cell receptor (beta chain) is a study of T cell responses to AZD1222 COVID-19 vaccine. Profiling relied on immunoSEQ multiplex PCR, and the TCRdb table lists in-frame clones only, not all of them. The sample gives 100,000 to 150,000 clones, about nine tenths of which show up once; just under 6.5% is in the top ten. Germline values: CDR1 MNHEY, CDR2 SVGAGI. The CDR3 runs to 12 residues. V lost 8 bases, J lost 1 base, and 8 bases lay in between. The TCR originated in an adult in good health. This chain links TRBV6-5 with TRBJ1-2; TRBD1 might be the D (5 bases). The input for sequencing was peripheral blood, taken on day 0 of AZD1222 vaccination. The CDR3: CASRGNNYGYTF. As DNA, the CDR3 is TGTGCCAGCCGGGGGAATAACTATGGCTACACCTTC.